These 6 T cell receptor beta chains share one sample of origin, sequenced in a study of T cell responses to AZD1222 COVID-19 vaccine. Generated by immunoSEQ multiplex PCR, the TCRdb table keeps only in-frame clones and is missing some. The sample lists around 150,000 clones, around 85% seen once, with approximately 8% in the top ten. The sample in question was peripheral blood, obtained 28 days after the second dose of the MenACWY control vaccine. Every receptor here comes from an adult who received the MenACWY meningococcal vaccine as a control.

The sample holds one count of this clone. The CDR3 nucleotides are TGTGCCAGCAGTGAATCGGGCAGGCCGAACACTGAAGCTTTCTTT. Translated, it gives CASSESGRPNTEAFF. J is TRBJ1-1 and V is TRBV6-1; D gene uncertain. Germline CDR1 is MNHNS and CDR2 is SASEGT. CDR3 size: 15 residues. The V gene lost 2 bases and the J gene lost 1 base, with 11 bases spanning the gap.

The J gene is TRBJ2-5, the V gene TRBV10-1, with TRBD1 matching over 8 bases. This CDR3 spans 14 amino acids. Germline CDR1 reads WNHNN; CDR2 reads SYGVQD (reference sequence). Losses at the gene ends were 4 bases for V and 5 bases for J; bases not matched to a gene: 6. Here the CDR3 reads CASSGTGSPETQYF. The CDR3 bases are TGCGCCAGCAGTGGGACAGGGAGCCCGGAGACCCAGTACTTC.

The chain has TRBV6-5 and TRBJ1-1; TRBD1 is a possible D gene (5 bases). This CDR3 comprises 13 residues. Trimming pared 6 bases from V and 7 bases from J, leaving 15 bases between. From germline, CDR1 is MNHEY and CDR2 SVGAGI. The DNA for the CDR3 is TGTGCCAGCAGGGGTCGTGGGACTTATGAAGCTTTCTTT. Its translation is CASRGRGTYEAFF.

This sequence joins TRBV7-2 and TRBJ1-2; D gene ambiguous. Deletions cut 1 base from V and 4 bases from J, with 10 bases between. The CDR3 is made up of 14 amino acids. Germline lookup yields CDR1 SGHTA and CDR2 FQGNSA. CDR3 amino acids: CASSLEASTYGYTF. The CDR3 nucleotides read TGTGCCAGCAGCTTAGAGGCTTCCACCTATGGCTACACCTTC.

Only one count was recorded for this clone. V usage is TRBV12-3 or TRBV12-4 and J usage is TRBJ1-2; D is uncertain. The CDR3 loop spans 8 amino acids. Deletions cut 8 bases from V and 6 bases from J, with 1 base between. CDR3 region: CASDGYTF. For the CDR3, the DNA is TGTGCCAGCGATGGCTACACCTTC.

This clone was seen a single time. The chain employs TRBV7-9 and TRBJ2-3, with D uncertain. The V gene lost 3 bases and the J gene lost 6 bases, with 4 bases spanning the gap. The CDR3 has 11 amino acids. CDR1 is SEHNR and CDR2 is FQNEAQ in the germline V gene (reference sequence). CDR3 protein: CASSFDDTQYF. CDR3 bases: TGTGCCAGCAGCTTCGACGATACGCAGTATTTT.